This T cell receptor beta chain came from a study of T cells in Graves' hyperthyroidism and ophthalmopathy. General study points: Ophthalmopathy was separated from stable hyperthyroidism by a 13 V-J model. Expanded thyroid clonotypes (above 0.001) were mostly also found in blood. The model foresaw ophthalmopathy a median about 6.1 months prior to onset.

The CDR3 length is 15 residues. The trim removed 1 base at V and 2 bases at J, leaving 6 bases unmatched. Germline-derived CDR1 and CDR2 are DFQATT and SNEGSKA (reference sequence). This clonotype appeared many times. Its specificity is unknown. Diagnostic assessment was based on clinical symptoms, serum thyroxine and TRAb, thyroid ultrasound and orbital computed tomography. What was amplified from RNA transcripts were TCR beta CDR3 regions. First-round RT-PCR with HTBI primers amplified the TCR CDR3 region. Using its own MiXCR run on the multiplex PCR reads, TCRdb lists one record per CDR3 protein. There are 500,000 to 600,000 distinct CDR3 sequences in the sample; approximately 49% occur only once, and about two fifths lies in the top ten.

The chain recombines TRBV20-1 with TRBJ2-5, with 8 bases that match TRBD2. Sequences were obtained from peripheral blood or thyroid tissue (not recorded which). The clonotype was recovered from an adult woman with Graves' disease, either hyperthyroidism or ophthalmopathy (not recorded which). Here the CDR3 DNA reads TGCAGTGCTAGAGCCAGCGGGAGTTATCAAGAGACCCAGTACTTC. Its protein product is CSARASGSYQETQYF.